A single sample gave rise to the 32 T cell receptor beta chains below, sequenced in a study of technical replicates of blood from several donors. The data were produced by immunoSEQ multiplex PCR, yet TCRdb's version contains in-frame clones alone and is incomplete. Of thousands of clones listed, about 96% were seen once; the top ten hold roughly 7%. Sequencing was done on a sample of PBMCs. These receptors were obtained from a human donor in good health.

The chain employs TRBV9 and TRBJ2-2, with 9 bases lining up with TRBD2. With 0 bases clipped from V and 5 bases from J, the junction kept 2 bases outside the gene matches. CDR1 and CDR2 (germline): SGDLS, YYNGEE. The CDR3 has 15 amino acids. CDR3: CASSVVAGGTGELFF. CDR3 sequence (DNA): TGTGCCAGCAGCGTAGTGGCGGGGGGGACCGGGGAGCTGTTTTTT. Together with reference TRBV9 and TRBJ2-2, the CDR3 gives the full variable domain: DSGVTQTPKHLITATGQRVTLRCSPRSGDLSVYWYQQSLDQGLQFLIQYYNGEERAKGNILERFSAQQFPDLHSELNLSSLELGDSALYFCASSVVAGGTGELFFGEGSRLTVL.

The chain has TRBV29-1 and TRBJ1-1; a weak D match, TRBD1 (5 bases). This CDR3 is 14 amino acids long. The ends were cut back, 4 bases at V and 0 bases at J, with 12 bases in the middle. CDR1 SQVTM and CDR2 ANQGSEA come from the germline V gene. For the CDR3, the DNA is TGCAGCGTTGTAGCCCAGGGCATGAACACTGAAGCTTTCTTT. As protein: CSVVAQGMNTEAFF.

This sequence joins TRBV7-8 and TRBJ2-7, with D possibly TRBD2 on 6 matching bases. Trimming left V 3 bases short and J 5 bases short, with 14 bases between. In germline, CDR1 is SGHVS, CDR2 FQNEAQ. The CDR3 is 14 residues long. This CDR3 reads CASSFPRESHEQYF. CDR3 in DNA: TGTGCCAGCAGCTTCCCCCGGGAGTCCCACGAGCAGTACTTC.

The gene calls are TRBV2 and TRBJ2-5; TRBD1 might be the D (7 bases). Germline lookup yields CDR1 SNHLY and CDR2 FYNNEI. V was trimmed by 8 bases and J by 4 bases, leaving 11 bases between them. CDR3 length: 12 residues. DNA of the CDR3: TGTGCCAGCGGCGGGACAGCAGAGACCCAGTACTTC. Its protein product is CASGGTAETQYF.

The chain couples TRBV18 to TRBJ1-1; 9 positions agree with TRBD1. The length of the CDR3 is 18 residues. Germline loops: CDR1 KGHSH, CDR2 LQKENI. V shed 4 bases, J shed 4 bases, and the junction held 16 bases outside the gene matches. The CDR3 nucleotides are TGTGCCAGCTCACTCACGGTCGGGACAGGGAAGTTGGGCACTGAAGCTTTCTTT. The encoded protein is CASSLTVGTGKLGTEAFF.

The chain joins TRBV6-5 to TRBJ2-7; D is perhaps TRBD1 (6 bases). V was shortened by 6 bases and J by 3 bases, with 15 bases between the two germline ends. Germline CDR1 MNHEY, CDR2 SVGAGI. The CDR3 length is 14 residues. In nucleotides, the CDR3 is TGTGCCAGCAGACCCGGGACAAACTACTACGAGCAGTACTTC. Amino acids: CASRPGTNYYEQYF.

CDR3 coding DNA: TGCGCCAGCAGCTTAACAGGGGGCGCAGAGACCCAGTACTTC. Translation gives CASSLTGGAETQYF. The genes are TRBV5-1 and TRBJ2-5, with 9 bases that match TRBD1. Germline V CDR1 and CDR2: SGHRS, YFSETQ. CDR3 size: 14 residues. The V segment lost 2 bases and the J segment 4 bases; nucleotides outside the gene matches: 3.

The chain joins TRBV10-3 to TRBJ2-1, with D perhaps TRBD1 (6 bases). This CDR3 comprises 15 residues. CDR1 is ENHRY and CDR2 is SYGVKD in the germline V gene. The V gene lost 2 bases and the J gene lost 4 bases, with 12 bases spanning the gap. The DNA for the CDR3 is TGTGCCATCAGTGAGGTTAACAGGGTTTACAATGAGCAGTTCTTC. Protein sequence: CAISEVNRVYNEQFF.

The CDR3 loop is CASSSPPWQRAGELFF. The CDR3 region has the DNA TGTGCCAGCAGCTCGCCGCCATGGCAGAGGGCCGGGGAGCTGTTTTTT. The chain combines TRBV5-4 with TRBJ2-2, with D maybe TRBD2 (5 bases). V gave up 3 bases and J gave up 6 bases, with 18 bases separating them. From germline, CDR1 is SGHNT and CDR2 YYREEE (reference sequence). This CDR3 is 16 amino acids long.

The gene calls are TRBV4-1 and TRBJ2-7; D is possibly TRBD1 (7 bases). V lost 0 bases, J lost 4 bases, and 25 bases lay in between. Germline V gives CDR1 MGHRA, CDR2 YSYEKL. This CDR3 has 19 amino acids. In nucleotides, the CDR3 is TGCGCCAGCAGCCAAGATGGCCCTACAACAGGGGAGGTGCTTTACGAGCAGTACTTC. Its protein is CASSQDGPTTGEVLYEQYF.

The chain recombines TRBV6-6 with TRBJ2-5; D may be TRBD1 (5 bases). Germline V gene data show CDR1 as MNHNY and CDR2 as SVGAGI (reference sequence). The CDR3 has 14 amino acids. The V end was cut by 6 bases, the J end by 4 bases, with 15 bases between. CDR3 in amino acids: CASSPGRSSETQYF. CDR3 bases: TGTGCCAGCAGCCCAGGGCGCAGCTCAGAGACCCAGTACTTC.

This clone was picked up one time. This chain joins TRBV21-1 and TRBJ2-1; the D call TRBD2 from the table was never checked on the DNA. TRBV21-1 constitutes a pseudogene. The CDR3 has 15 amino acids. The CDR3 is CASSIVAGLYNEQFF. CDR3 coding DNA: TGTGCCAGCAGCATCGTAGCGGGTCTCTACAATGAGCAGTTCTTC.

V usage is TRBV10-1 and J usage is TRBJ2-5; tentative D call: TRBD2 (5 bases). V lost 2 bases, J lost 0 bases, and 7 bases lay in between. Germline lookup yields CDR1 WNHNN and CDR2 SYGVQD (reference sequence). The CDR3 contains 14 residues. CDR3 in DNA: TGCGCCAGCAGTGAGACTAGTAACCAAGAGACCCAGTACTTC. It translates to CASSETSNQETQYF.

The gene calls are TRBV4-1 and TRBJ2-1, with D unclear. The ends were cut back, 3 bases at V and 0 bases at J, with 12 bases in the middle. Germline V gene sequence: CDR1 MGHRA, CDR2 YSYEKL. The CDR3 covers 16 residues. This CDR3 is CASSHPTAPSYNEQFF. In DNA form, the CDR3 reads TGCGCCAGCAGCCATCCTACCGCGCCCTCCTACAATGAGCAGTTCTTC.

The gene calls are TRBV15 and TRBJ2-3; the D gene is possibly TRBD1 (6 bases). Germline CDR1 LNHNV, CDR2 YYDKDF (reference sequence). Between the trimmed V and J ends, which lost 0 bases and 2 bases, there was a span of 9 bases. CDR3 size: 15 residues. This CDR3 reads CATSREMGATDTQYF. CDR3 sequence (DNA): TGTGCCACCAGCAGAGAGATGGGGGCCACAGATACGCAGTATTTT.

The chain has TRBV6-4 and TRBJ2-3; D may be TRBD2 (5 bases). CDR1 MRHNA and CDR2 SNTAGT come from the germline V gene. The CDR3 extends over 12 amino acids. V lost 2 bases and J lost 5, with 5 bases in between. The CDR3, as DNA: TGTGCCAGCAGTGACCGGGGAGATACGCAGTATTTT. Translated: CASSDRGDTQYF.

This chain joins TRBV18 and TRBJ2-5; TRBD2 agrees at 9 bases. CDR3 size: 15 residues. In germline, CDR1 is KGHSH, CDR2 LQKENI. V dropped 1 base and J dropped 1; count of bases not matched to a gene: 1. The CDR3 is CASSPQTSGQETQYF. CDR3 sequence (DNA): TGTGCCAGCTCACCACAGACTAGCGGCCAAGAGACCCAGTACTTC.

The chain is built from TRBV30 and TRBJ1-1; 10 positions match TRBD1. Unmatched junction bases numbered 6, after V lost 5 bases and J lost 0 bases. CDR1 is GTSNPN, CDR2 SVGIG, per germline (reference sequence). The CDR3 has 15 residues. CDR3 sequence: CAWDGTGEMNTEAFF. CDR3 nucleotide sequence: TGTGCCTGGGACGGGACAGGGGAAATGAACACTGAAGCTTTCTTT.

The V call is TRBV25-1, the J call TRBJ2-1, with 8 bases that match TRBD1. Germline lookup yields CDR1 MGHDK and CDR2 SYGVNS. J gave up 4 bases and V 1 base, and 6 bases lay outside the gene matches. The CDR3 has 16 amino acids. The CDR3 nucleotides are TGTGCCAGCAGTGAATCGACAGGGGTCCTTTACAATGAGCAGTTCTTC. Residues: CASSESTGVLYNEQFF.

The CDR3 is CASSVAGLSTDTQYF. The CDR3 DNA is TGCGCCAGCAGCGTAGCGGGTCTAAGCACAGATACGCAGTATTTT. The chain combines TRBV10-2 with TRBJ2-3, with 7 bases fitting TRBD2. From germline, CDR1 is WSHSY and CDR2 SAAADI. Trimming cost V 6 bases and J 0 bases; bases outside gene matches: 6. CDR3 length: 15 amino acids.

This sequence joins TRBV19 and TRBJ2-1; a weak D match, TRBD2 (6 bases). In germline, CDR1 is LNHDA, CDR2 SQIVND (reference sequence). Trimming took 3 bases from V and 4 from J, leaving 10 bases between them. The CDR3 extends over 14 amino acids. This CDR3 is CASSIPGTYNEQFF. The CDR3 nucleotides are TGTGCCAGTAGTATCCCCGGGACTTACAATGAGCAGTTCTTC.

The chain recombines TRBV11-2 with TRBJ2-7; possibly TRBD1 for D (5 bases). Germline CDR1 and CDR2: SGHAT and FQNNGV. CDR3 size: 15 residues. V was trimmed by 0 bases and J by 0 bases, leaving 9 bases between them. DNA of the CDR3: TGTGCCAGCAGCTTAGAAGCCAGGGCCTCCTACGAGCAGTACTTC. Protein: CASSLEARASYEQYF.

The rearrangement uses TRBV27 and TRBJ2-7; TRBD1 aligns across 8 bases. The germline CDR1 and CDR2 sequences are MNHEY and SMNVEV (reference sequence). This CDR3 has 15 residues. V trimming: 6 bases; J trimming: 2 bases; junction bases outside the gene matches: 9. In DNA form, the CDR3 reads TGTGCCAGCAGCTTCGACAGGGGAACGGCCTACGAGCAGTACTTC. Protein product: CASSFDRGTAYEQYF.

The V and J genes are TRBV6-5 and TRBJ2-1; 10 bases map to TRBD1. The V segment lost 4 bases and the J segment 6 bases; nucleotides outside the gene matches: 6. The CDR3 has 15 residues. Germline-derived CDR1 and CDR2 are MNHEY and SVGAGI. The CDR3 here is CASSSRQGASNEQFF. The CDR3 nucleotides are TGTGCCAGCAGTTCAAGACAGGGGGCTTCCAATGAGCAGTTCTTC.

The chain couples TRBV5-1 to TRBJ2-3, with D possibly matching TRBD2 (6 bases). The germline V gene encodes CDR1 SGHRS and CDR2 YFSETQ. V dropped 4 bases and J dropped 5 bases, with 11 bases sitting between them. This CDR3 region has 13 residues. CDR3 in DNA: TGCGCCAGCAGCATACGGACTAAAGATACGCAGTATTTT. It translates to CASSIRTKDTQYF. The full variable domain, with the rest looked up from reference TRBV5-1 and TRBJ2-3, is KAGVTQTPRYLIKTRGQQVTLSCSPISGHRSVSWYQQTPGQGLQFLFEYFSETQRNKGNFPGRFSGRQFSNSRSEMNVSTLELGDSALYLCASSIRTKDTQYFGPGTRLTVL.

This clone occurred once. The chain links TRBV29-1 to TRBJ2-5, with a tentative D call TRBD1 (5 bases). CDR3 length: 14 amino acids. V was pared by 5 bases and J by 3 bases, with 16 bases between. From germline, CDR1 is SQVTM and CDR2 ANQGSEA. CDR3 coding DNA: TGCAGCGTTTTCCCCGGCAGGGCGGAAGAGACCCAGTACTTC. Translation gives CSVFPGRAEETQYF.

The V call is TRBV25-1, the J call TRBJ2-7; perhaps TRBD2 as D (6 bases). Germline CDR1 and CDR2: MGHDK and SYGVNS. With 8 bases removed from V and 3 bases from J, the gap between germline ends came to 20 bases. This CDR3 contains 15 residues. The CDR3 nucleotides read TGTGCCAGCTCGGGGGACGACAAGGGTAACTACGAGCAGTACTTC. It translates to CASSGDDKGNYEQYF.

The rearrangement links TRBV7-6 to TRBJ2-7; possible D gene TRBD1, 6 bases. This CDR3 is 15 amino acids long. Trimming took 5 bases from V and 3 from J, leaving 17 bases between them. Per germline, CDR1 SGHVS and CDR2 FNYEAQ. The CDR3 bases are TGTGCCAGCAGCCCGATCGGGACACCAGACTACGAGCAGTACTTC. It translates to CASSPIGTPDYEQYF.

This chain connects TRBV5-4 to TRBJ1-1, with 8 nucleotides matching TRBD1. Trimming removed 3 bases from V and 1 base from J; junction bases left unmatched: 5. CDR1 and CDR2 from the germline V gene are SGHNT and YYREEE (reference sequence). The CDR3 length is 15 residues. The DNA for the CDR3 is TGTGCCAGCAGCTCCTCCGGACAGGGGAACACTGAAGCTTTCTTT. As protein: CASSSSGQGNTEAFF.

This sequence joins TRBV25-1 and TRBJ2-3; weak D call: TRBD1 (6 bases). The V end lost 6 bases, the J end lost 3 bases, and 10 bases lay between the germline ends. This CDR3 contains 13 residues. From germline, CDR1 is MGHDK and CDR2 SYGVNS. The DNA of the CDR3 is TGTGCCAGCAGCCTGCAGGGGACAGATACGCAGTATTTT. Its protein product is CASSLQGTDTQYF.

The gene calls are TRBV6-5 and TRBJ2-2; 8 bases fit TRBD2. CDR3 length: 15 amino acids. Germline-derived CDR1 and CDR2 are MNHEY and SVGAGI. V shed 7 bases and J 7 bases; nucleotides not matched to a gene: 11. CDR3 residues: CASIPGRGWGGELFF. The CDR3 nucleotides are TGTGCCAGCATTCCCGGGAGGGGCTGGGGCGGGGAGCTGTTTTTT.

The chain is built from TRBV2 and TRBJ1-4, with D tentatively TRBD1 (5 bases). Trimming took 7 bases from V and 3 from J, leaving 12 bases between them. The CDR3 has 14 amino acids. Germline CDR1 is SNHLY and CDR2 is FYNNEI. CDR3 protein: CASNMGRPNEKLFF. In DNA, the CDR3 is TGTGCCAGCAACATGGGGCGGCCTAATGAAAAACTGTTTTTT. The full variable domain, completed using reference TRBV2 and TRBJ1-4, is EPEVTQTPSHQVTQMGQEVILRCVPISNHLYFYWYRQILGQKVEFLVSFYNNEISEKSEIFDDQFSVERPDGSNFTLKIRSTKLEDSAMYFCASNMGRPNEKLFFGSGTQLSVL.